This T cell receptor beta chain was obtained from a study of T-cell reconstitution after alpha-beta-depleted transplantation in children. Study conclusions and caveats: Diversity of TCRbeta at day 60 was high in some patients, arising from surviving recipient T cells and thymic progenitors.

With 2 bases clipped from V and 2 bases from J, the junction kept 8 bases outside the gene matches. This CDR3 has 16 residues. This clonotype was detected many times. Its antigen is unknown. Unique molecular identifiers were used to barcode this TCRbeta library. One entry per CDR3 protein results from TCRdb running MiXCR on the PCR reads. The data contain 180,000 or so distinct CDR3 sequences, about 6% of them singletons. This specimen was PBMCs, taken before TCRalphabeta/CD19-depleted stem cell transplant. The chain links TRBV12-3 or TRBV12-4 to TRBJ1-1; 7 bases map to TRBD1. The receptor's source is a girl under three years old with combined immunodeficiency, due to receive a stem cell transplant. CDR3 in DNA: TGTGCCAGCAGTTTACGGCCCGGGACAGTCAACACTGAAGCTTTCTTT. Protein sequence: CASSLRPGTVNTEAFF.